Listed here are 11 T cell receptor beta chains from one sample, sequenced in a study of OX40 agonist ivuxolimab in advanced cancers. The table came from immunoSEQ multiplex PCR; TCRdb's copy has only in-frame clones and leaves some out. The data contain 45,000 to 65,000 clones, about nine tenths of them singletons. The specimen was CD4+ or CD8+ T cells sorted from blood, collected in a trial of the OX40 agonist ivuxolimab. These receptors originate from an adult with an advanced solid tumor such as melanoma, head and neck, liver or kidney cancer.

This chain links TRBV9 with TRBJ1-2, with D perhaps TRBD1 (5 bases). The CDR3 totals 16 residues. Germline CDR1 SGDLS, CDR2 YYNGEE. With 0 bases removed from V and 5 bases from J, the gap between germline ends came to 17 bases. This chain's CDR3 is CASSVGYSIGDYGYTF. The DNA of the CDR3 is TGTGCCAGCAGCGTAGGATACTCGATAGGGGATTATGGCTACACCTTC.

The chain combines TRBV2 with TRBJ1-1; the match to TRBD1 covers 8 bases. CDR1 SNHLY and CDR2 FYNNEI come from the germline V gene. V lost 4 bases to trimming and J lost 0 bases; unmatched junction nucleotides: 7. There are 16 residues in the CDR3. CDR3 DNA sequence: TGTGCCAGCAGTGGGGGGGACAGGTCCTTGAACACTGAAGCTTTCTTT. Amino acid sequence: CASSGGDRSLNTEAFF.

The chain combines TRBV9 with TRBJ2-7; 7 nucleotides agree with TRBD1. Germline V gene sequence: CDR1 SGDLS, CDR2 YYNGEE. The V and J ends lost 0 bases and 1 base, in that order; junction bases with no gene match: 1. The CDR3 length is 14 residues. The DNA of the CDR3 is TGTGCCAGCAGCGTAGAGGACAGGTCCTACGAGCAGTACTTC. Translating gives CASSVEDRSYEQYF.

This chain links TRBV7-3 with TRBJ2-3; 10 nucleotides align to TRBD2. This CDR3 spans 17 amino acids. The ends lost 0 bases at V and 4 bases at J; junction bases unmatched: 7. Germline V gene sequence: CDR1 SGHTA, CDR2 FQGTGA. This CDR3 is CASSLTLTAGGADTQYF. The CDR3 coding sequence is TGTGCCAGCAGCTTAACGTTGACAGCGGGAGGGGCAGATACGCAGTATTTT. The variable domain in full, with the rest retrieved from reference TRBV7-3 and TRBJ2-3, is GAGVSQTPSNKVTEKGKYVELRCDPISGHTALYWYRQSLGQGPEFLIYFQGTGAADDSGLPNDRFFAVRPEGSVSTLKIQRTERGDSAVYLCASSLTLTAGGADTQYFGPGTRLTVL.

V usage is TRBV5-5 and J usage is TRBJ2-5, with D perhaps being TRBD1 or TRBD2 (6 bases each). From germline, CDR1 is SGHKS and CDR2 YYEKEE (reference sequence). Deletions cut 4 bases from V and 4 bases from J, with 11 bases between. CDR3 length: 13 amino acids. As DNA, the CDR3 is TGTGCCAGCAGCCGAGGGGGAGGAGAGACCCAGTACTTC. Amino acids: CASSRGGGETQYF.

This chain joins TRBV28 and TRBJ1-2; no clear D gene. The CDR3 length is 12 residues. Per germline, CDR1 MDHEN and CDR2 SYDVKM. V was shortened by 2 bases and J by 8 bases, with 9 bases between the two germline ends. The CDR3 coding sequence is TGTGCCAGCAGTTTACTACGCTCCGGCTACACCTTC. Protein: CASSLLRSGYTF.

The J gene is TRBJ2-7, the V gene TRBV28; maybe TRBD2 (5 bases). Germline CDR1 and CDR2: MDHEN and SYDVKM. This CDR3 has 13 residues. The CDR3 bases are TGTGCTGGTTCTCAGGACTCTTCCTACGAGCAGTACTTC. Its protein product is CAGSQDSSYEQYF. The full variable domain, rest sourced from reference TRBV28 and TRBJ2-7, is DVKVTQSSRYLVKRTGEKVFLECVQDMDHENMFWYRQDPGLGLRLIYFSYDVKMKEKGDIPEGYSVSREKKERFSLILESASTNQTSMYLCAGSQDSSYEQYFGPGTRLTVT.

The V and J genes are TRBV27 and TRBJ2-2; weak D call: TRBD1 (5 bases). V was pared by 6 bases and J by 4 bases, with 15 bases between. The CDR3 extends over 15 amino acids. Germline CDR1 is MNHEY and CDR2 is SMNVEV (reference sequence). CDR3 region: CASSQTVLSTGELFF. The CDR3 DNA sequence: TGTGCCAGCAGCCAGACAGTGTTGAGCACCGGGGAGCTGTTTTTT.

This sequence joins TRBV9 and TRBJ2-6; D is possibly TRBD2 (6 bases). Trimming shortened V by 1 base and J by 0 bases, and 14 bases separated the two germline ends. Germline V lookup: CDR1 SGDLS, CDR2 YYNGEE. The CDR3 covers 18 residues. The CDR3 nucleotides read TGTGCCAGCAGCGTACGGGCTAGCGCAAGCTCTGGGGCCAACGTCCTGACTTTC. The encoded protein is CASSVRASASSGANVLTF.

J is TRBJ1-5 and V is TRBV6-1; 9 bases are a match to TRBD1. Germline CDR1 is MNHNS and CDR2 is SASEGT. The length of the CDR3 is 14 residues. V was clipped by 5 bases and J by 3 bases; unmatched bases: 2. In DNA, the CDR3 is TGTGCCAGCAGTACAGGGGGCTTCAATCAGCCCCAGCATTTT. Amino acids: CASSTGGFNQPQHF.

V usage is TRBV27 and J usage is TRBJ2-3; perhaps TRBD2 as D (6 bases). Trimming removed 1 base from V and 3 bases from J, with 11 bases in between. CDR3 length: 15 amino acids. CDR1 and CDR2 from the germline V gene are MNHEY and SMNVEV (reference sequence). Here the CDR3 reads CASSLYVAGTDTQYF. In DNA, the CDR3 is TGTGCCAGCAGTTTATACGTGGCGGGGACAGATACGCAGTATTTT.